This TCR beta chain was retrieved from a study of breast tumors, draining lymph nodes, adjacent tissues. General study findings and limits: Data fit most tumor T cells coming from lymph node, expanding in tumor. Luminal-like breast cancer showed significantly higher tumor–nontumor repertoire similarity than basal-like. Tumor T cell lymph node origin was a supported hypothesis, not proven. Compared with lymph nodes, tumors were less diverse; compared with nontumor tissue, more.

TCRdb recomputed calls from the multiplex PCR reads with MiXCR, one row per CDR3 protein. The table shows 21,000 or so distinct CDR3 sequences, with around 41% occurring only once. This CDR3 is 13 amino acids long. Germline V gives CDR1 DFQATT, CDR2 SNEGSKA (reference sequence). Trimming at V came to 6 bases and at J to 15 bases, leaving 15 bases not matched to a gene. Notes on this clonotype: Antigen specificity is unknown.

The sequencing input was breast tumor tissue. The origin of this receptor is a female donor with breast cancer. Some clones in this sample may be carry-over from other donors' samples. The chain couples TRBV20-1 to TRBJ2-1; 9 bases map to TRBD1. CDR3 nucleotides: TGCAGTGCCCGGGACAGGGAAGATCTAAGGCGGTTCTTC. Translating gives CSARDREDLRRFF.